Following are 20 T cell receptor beta chains from one sample sequenced in a study of B cell selection in AIRE deficiency. Profiling relied on immunoSEQ multiplex PCR, and the TCRdb table lists in-frame clones only, not all of them. This repertoire shows fewer than 25,000 clones, 80% to 95% found once; its top ten account for 1.4%. The regulatory T cell sort gate was CD4+CD25hiCD127low/negative. The material sequenced was CD4+CD25+ Tregs sorted from PBMCs. The receptor source for this set is a human donor in good health.

The V gene is TRBV11-2, the J gene TRBJ1-3; 8 bases are shared with TRBD1. This CDR3 has 16 amino acids. The germline V gene has CDR1 SGHAT and CDR2 FQNNGV. After removal of 6 bases from V and 2 bases from J, the junction contained 9 bases not matched to a gene. The CDR3 reads CASSHRGVLAGNTIYF. Written as DNA, the CDR3 is TGTGCCAGCAGTCACAGGGGGGTATTAGCTGGAAACACCATATATTTT.

Here the CDR3 reads CASSPQTTTLNYGYTF. CDR3 nucleotides: TGTGCCAGCAGCCCGCAGACTACGACTCTTAACTATGGCTACACCTTC. This chain links TRBV9 with TRBJ1-2; D remains unclear. V was cut by 4 bases and J by 1 base, with 17 bases left in between. The CDR3 extends over 16 amino acids. Germline V gene lookup returns CDR1 SGDLS and CDR2 YYNGEE.

The chain carries TRBV7-2 and TRBJ2-1; perhaps TRBD1 as D (6 bases). The V gene lost 6 bases and the J gene lost 15 bases, with 24 bases spanning the gap. This CDR3 has 14 amino acids. Germline-derived CDR1 and CDR2 are SGHTA and FQGNSA. Written as DNA, the CDR3 is TGTGCCAGCAGGAATTCTAACAGGGCGCCTTATCCGTTCTTC. Translated, it gives CASRNSNRAPYPFF. Looking up the rest from reference TRBV7-2 and TRBJ2-1 gives the full variable domain: GAGVSQSPSNKVTEKGKDVELRCDPISGHTALYWYRQSLGQGLEFLIYFQGNSAPDKSGLPSDRFSAERTGGSVSTLTIQRTQQEDSAVYLCASRNSNRAPYPFFGPGTRLTVL.

This clone is a singleton in its sample. The chain carries TRBV10-3 and TRBJ1-2, with 7 nucleotides matching TRBD1. In germline, CDR1 is ENHRY, CDR2 SYGVKD. V trimming: 6 bases; J trimming: 2 bases; junction bases outside the gene matches: 3. CDR3 length: 13 amino acids. CDR3 nucleotides: TGTGCCATCAGACCGGGACAGAACTATGGCTACACCTTC. As protein: CAIRPGQNYGYTF.

This rearrangement joins TRBV6-1 to TRBJ1-2, with 10 bases fitting TRBD1. J was trimmed by 5 bases and V by 1 base; bases with no gene match: 1. In germline, CDR1 is MNHNS, CDR2 SASEGT. There are 14 residues in the CDR3. This CDR3 is CASSEVDRGYGYTF. The CDR3 coding sequence is TGTGCCAGCAGTGAAGTGGACAGGGGGTATGGCTACACCTTC.

This sequence joins TRBV5-1 and TRBJ2-5, with D maybe TRBD2 (7 bases). Trimming shortened V by 4 bases and J by 2 bases, and 15 bases separated the two germline ends. Germline V gene data show CDR1 as SGHRS and CDR2 as YFSETQ. CDR3 length equals 15 residues. As DNA, the CDR3 is TGCGCCAGCAGCCTTGGGGGGGCCACACAAGAGACCCAGTACTTC. Translated: CASSLGGATQETQYF.

The chain joins TRBV6-1 to TRBJ2-1; maybe TRBD1 (5 bases). Trimming took off 5 bases at V and 3 bases at J, with 11 bases between the two ends. This CDR3 region has 14 residues. Germline V gene sequence: CDR1 MNHNS, CDR2 SASEGT. The CDR3 reads CASSNLGVYNEQFF. CDR3 nucleotides: TGTGCCAGCAGTAACCTAGGGGTCTACAATGAGCAGTTCTTC.

V is TRBV21-1 and J is TRBJ1-5. TRBV21-1 is an annotated pseudogene. The CDR3 consists of 13 residues. DNA of the CDR3: TGTGCCAGCAGCAAAGCAGAGAATCAGCCCCAGCATTTT. Translated, it gives CASSKAENQPQHF.

The chain combines TRBV7-2 with TRBJ2-4; no clear D. V dropped 3 bases and J dropped 7 bases, with 13 bases sitting between them. Germline CDR1 is SGHTA and CDR2 is FQGNSA. This CDR3 is 14 amino acids long. The CDR3 here is CASSFGRPPNIQYF. CDR3 nucleotide sequence: TGTGCCAGCAGCTTTGGTAGGCCGCCGAACATTCAGTACTTC. The full variable domain, in which reference TRBV7-2 and TRBJ2-4 provide the parts outside the CDR3, is GAGVSQSPSNKVTEKGKDVELRCDPISGHTALYWYRQSLGQGLEFLIYFQGNSAPDKSGLPSDRFSAERTGGSVSTLTIQRTQQEDSAVYLCASSFGRPPNIQYFGAGTRLSVL.

This chain links TRBV5-1 with TRBJ1-2, with D perhaps matching TRBD1 (6 bases). CDR3 length: 14 amino acids. CDR1 SGHRS and CDR2 YFSETQ come from the germline V gene. Trimming left V 4 bases short and J 7 bases short, with 17 bases between. The CDR3 here is CASSPTGARAGYTF. The CDR3 DNA sequence: TGCGCCAGCAGCCCAACGGGGGCTCGGGCTGGCTACACCTTC.

This clone was seen once. The genes are TRBV5-1 and TRBJ2-5, with 8 bases that match TRBD1. CDR1 is SGHRS, CDR2 YFSETQ, per germline. The CDR3 runs 15 residues. V shed 3 bases and J 3 bases; nucleotides not matched to a gene: 7. This chain's CDR3 is CASSSLTGEEETQYF. The CDR3 DNA follows: TGCGCCAGCAGCTCTCTGACAGGGGAGGAAGAGACCCAGTACTTC.

The chain couples TRBV6-9 to TRBJ1-1, with D hard to call. The CDR3 extends over 13 amino acids. CDR1 is MNHGY, CDR2 SVAAGI, per germline. The V gene lost 3 bases and the J gene lost 5 bases, with 10 bases spanning the gap. This chain's CDR3 is CASSYEVGTEAFF. In DNA, the CDR3 is TGTGCCAGCAGTTACGAAGTGGGGACTGAAGCTTTCTTT.

V is TRBV18 and J is TRBJ1-5, with D hard to call. The CDR3 has 13 residues. Germline lookup yields CDR1 KGHSH and CDR2 LQKENI. Trimming removed 2 bases from V and 1 base from J, with 3 bases in between. DNA of the CDR3: TGTGCCAGCTCACCATTCAGCAATCAGCCCCAGCATTTT. It translates to CASSPFSNQPQHF.

The rearrangement links TRBV18 to TRBJ1-1, with D maybe TRBD1 (5 bases). This CDR3 spans 16 amino acids. Deletions cut 4 bases from V and 5 bases from J, with 20 bases between. Germline V lookup: CDR1 KGHSH, CDR2 LQKENI. The DNA for the CDR3 is TGTGCCAGCTCACTTAACACAGGACGGCTACAGACTGAAGCTTTCTTT. Amino acid sequence: CASSLNTGRLQTEAFF.

The chain joins TRBV12-5 to TRBJ2-1; D gene uncertain. Germline CDR1 and CDR2: LGHNT and FRNRAP. V was shortened by 0 bases and J by 2 bases, with 14 bases between the two germline ends. This CDR3 comprises 17 residues. The CDR3 region has the DNA TGTGCTAGTGGTTTGGTAATGATGGCTAGGCCCTACAATGAGCAGTTCTTC. Its translation: CASGLVMMARPYNEQFF.

The rearrangement joins TRBV19 to TRBJ2-6; D unclear. Per germline, CDR1 LNHDA and CDR2 SQIVND (reference sequence). Trimming removed 5 bases from V and 2 bases from J, with 7 bases in between. This CDR3 contains 14 residues. CDR3 coding DNA: TGTGCCAGTAGTCCTGGTGCTGGGGCCAACGTCCTGACTTTC. It is translated as CASSPGAGANVLTF.

V is TRBV14 and J is TRBJ1-6; D is undetermined. Trimming left V 0 bases short and J 2 bases short, with 5 bases between. CDR3 length: 15 residues. From germline, CDR1 is SGHDN and CDR2 FVKESK. In DNA, the CDR3 is TGTGCCAGCAGCCAAGATCCCCCCTATAATTCACCCCTCCACTTT. It yields the protein CASSQDPPYNSPLHF. Full variable domain (rest looked up from reference TRBV14 and TRBJ1-6): EAGVTQFPSHSVIEKGQTVTLRCDPISGHDNLYWYRRVMGKEIKFLLHFVKESKQDESGMPNNRFLAERTGGTYSTLKVQPAELEDSGVYFCASSQDPPYNSPLHFGNGTRLTVT.

The chain uses TRBV5-1 and TRBJ2-7; 9 nucleotides line up with TRBD2. CDR3 length: 15 amino acids. The ends lost 7 bases at V and 3 bases at J; junction bases unmatched: 11. The V gene's germline CDR1 is SGHRS and CDR2 YFSETQ. CDR3 nucleotides: TGCGCCAGCGGAACTACCGGGACTAGCTTCTACGAGCAGTACTTC. This gives the protein CASGTTGTSFYEQYF.

CDR3 loop: CASSIVRGTGELFF. The CDR3 bases are TGTGCCAGTAGTATAGTTAGGGGAACCGGGGAGCTGTTTTTT. The chain joins TRBV19 to TRBJ2-2; a possible D gene is TRBD1 (5 bases). CDR1 is LNHDA and CDR2 is SQIVND in the germline V gene (reference sequence). Trimming took off 1 base at V and 5 bases at J, with 8 bases between the two ends. The CDR3 is made up of 14 amino acids.

The chain links TRBV10-2 to TRBJ2-7, with TRBD2 matching 12 bases. Germline V gene sequence: CDR1 WSHSY, CDR2 SAAADI. The CDR3 has 14 residues. Germline trimming cut 6 bases from V and 3 bases from J; bases unmatched to any gene: 3. CDR3 sequence reads: CASRRLAGDYEQYF. The CDR3 DNA reads TGCGCCAGCAGAAGACTAGCGGGAGACTACGAGCAGTACTTC.